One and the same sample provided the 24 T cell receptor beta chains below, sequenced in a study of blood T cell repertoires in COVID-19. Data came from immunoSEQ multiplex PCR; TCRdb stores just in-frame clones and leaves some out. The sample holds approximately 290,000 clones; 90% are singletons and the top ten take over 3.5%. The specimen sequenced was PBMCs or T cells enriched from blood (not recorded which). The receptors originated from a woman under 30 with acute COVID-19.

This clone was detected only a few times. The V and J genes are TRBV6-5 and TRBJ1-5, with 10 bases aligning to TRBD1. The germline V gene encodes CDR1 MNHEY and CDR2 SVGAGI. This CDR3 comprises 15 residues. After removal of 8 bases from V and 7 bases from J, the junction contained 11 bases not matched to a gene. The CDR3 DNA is TGTGCCAGCGGCCCGGGACAGGGGTATACGCAGCCCCAGCATTTT. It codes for CASGPGQGYTQPQHF.

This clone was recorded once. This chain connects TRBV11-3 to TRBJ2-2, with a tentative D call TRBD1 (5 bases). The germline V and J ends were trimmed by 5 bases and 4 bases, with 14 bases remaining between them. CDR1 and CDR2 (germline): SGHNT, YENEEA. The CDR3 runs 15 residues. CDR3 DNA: TGTGCCAGCAGCCAGGTAGCAGGGCTCACCGGGGAGCTGTTTTTT. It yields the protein CASSQVAGLTGELFF.

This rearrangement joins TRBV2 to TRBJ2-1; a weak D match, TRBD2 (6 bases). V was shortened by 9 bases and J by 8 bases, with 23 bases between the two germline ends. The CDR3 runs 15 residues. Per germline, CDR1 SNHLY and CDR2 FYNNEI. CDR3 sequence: CARRKRGAVRDEQFF. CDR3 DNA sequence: TGTGCCAGAAGAAAACGCGGGGCAGTCCGGGATGAGCAGTTCTTC.

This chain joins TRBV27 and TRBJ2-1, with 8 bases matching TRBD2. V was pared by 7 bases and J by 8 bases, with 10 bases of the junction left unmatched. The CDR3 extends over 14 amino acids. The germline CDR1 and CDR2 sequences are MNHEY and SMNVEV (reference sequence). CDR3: CASTHGGGKYEQFF. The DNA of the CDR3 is TGTGCCAGCACCCACGGGGGGGGCAAGTATGAGCAGTTCTTC.

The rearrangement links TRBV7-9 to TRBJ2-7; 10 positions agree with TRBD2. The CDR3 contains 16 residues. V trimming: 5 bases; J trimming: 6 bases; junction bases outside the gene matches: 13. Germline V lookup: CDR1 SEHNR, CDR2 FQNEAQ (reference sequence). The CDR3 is CASSRLSGRPYSEQYF. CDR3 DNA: TGTGCCAGCAGCCGACTTAGCGGGAGGCCTTACAGCGAGCAGTACTTC.

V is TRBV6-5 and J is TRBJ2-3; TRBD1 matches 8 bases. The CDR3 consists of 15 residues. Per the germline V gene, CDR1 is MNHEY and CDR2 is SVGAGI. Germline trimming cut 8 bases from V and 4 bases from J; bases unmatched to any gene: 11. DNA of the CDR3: TGTGCCAGCGGAAGGCTGGACAGGGTAGCAGATACGCAGTATTTT. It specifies CASGRLDRVADTQYF.

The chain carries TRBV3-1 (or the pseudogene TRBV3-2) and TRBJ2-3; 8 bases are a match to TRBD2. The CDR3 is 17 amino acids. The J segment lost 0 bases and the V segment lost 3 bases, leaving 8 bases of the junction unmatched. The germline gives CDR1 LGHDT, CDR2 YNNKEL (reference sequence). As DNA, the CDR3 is TGTGCCAGCAGCCACCTTATACTAGCGGCTAGCACAGATACGCAGTATTTT. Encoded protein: CASSHLILAASTDTQYF.

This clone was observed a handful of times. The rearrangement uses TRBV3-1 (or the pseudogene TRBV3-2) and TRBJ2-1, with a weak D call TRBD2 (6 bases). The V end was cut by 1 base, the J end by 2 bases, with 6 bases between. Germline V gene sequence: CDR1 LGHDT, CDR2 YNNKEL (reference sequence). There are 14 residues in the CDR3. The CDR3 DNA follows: TGTGCCAGCAGCCAAGCGGGGGCCTACAATGAGCAGTTCTTC. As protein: CASSQAGAYNEQFF.

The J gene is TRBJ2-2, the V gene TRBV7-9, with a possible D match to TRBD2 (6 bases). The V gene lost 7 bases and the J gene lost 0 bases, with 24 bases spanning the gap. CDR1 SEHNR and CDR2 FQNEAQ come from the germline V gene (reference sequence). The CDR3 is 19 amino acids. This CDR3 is CASIENSGTYTSNTGELFF. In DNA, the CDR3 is TGTGCCAGCATCGAAAACTCTGGGACTTATACTTCGAACACCGGGGAGCTGTTTTTT.

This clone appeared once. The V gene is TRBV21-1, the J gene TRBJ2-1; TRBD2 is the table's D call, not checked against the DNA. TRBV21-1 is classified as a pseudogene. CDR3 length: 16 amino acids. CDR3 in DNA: TGTGCCAGCAGCAAAGTTGGCGGGAGGCCCTACAATGAGCAGTTCTTC. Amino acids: CASSKVGGRPYNEQFF.

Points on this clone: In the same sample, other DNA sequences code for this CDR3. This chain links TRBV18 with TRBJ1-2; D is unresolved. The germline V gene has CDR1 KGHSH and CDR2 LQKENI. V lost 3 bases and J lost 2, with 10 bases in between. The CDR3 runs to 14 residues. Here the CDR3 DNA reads TGTGCCAGCTCACCGCCAGCGGAGAACTATGGCTACACCTTC. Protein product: CASSPPAENYGYTF.

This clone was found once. The CDR3 nucleotides read TGTGCCAGCTCATCTCTCGGGACAGGGATCGTCGGGGAGCTGTTTTTT. Its protein is CASSSLGTGIVGELFF. The rearrangement joins TRBV18 to TRBJ2-2; 9 bases fit TRBD1. Germline V gene sequence: CDR1 KGHSH, CDR2 LQKENI. This CDR3 comprises 16 residues. With 5 bases clipped from V and 7 bases from J, the junction kept 11 bases outside the gene matches.

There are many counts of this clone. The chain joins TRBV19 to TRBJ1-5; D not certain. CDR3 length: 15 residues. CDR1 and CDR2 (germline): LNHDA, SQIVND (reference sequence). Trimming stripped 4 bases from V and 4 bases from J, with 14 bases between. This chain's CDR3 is CASSSLTGGNQPQHF. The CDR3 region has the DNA TGTGCCAGTAGTAGTTTAACGGGAGGGAATCAGCCCCAGCATTTT. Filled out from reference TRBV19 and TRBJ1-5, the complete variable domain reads DGGITQSPKYLFRKEGQNVTLSCEQNLNHDAMYWYRQDPGQGLRLIYYSQIVNDFQKGDIAEGYSVSREKKESFPLTVTSAQKNPTAFYLCASSSLTGGNQPQHFGDGTRLSIL.

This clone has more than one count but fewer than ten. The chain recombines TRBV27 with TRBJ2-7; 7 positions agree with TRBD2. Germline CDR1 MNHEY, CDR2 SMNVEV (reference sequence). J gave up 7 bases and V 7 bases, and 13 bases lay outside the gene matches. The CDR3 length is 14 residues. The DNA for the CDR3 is TGTGCCAGCAACACAAAAGGGGAGGGTTTGGAGCAGTACTTC. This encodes CASNTKGEGLEQYF.

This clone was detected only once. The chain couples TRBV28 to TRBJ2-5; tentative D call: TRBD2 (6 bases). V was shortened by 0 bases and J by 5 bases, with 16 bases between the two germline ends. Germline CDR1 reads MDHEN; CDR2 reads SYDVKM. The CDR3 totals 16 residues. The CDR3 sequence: CASSLWGPTGVETQYF. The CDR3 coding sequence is TGTGCCAGCAGTTTATGGGGCCCTACGGGAGTGGAGACCCAGTACTTC.

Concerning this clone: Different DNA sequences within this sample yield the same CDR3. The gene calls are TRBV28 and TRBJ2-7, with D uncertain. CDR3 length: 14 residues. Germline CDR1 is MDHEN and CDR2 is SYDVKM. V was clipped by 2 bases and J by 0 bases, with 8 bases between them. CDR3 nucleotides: TGTGCCAGCAGTTTAGGCGGAAGCTCCTACGAGCAGTACTTC. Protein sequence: CASSLGGSSYEQYF.

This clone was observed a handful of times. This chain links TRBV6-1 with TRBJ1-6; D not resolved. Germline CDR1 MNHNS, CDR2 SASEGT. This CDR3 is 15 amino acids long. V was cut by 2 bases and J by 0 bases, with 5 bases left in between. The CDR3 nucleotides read TGTGCCAGCAGTGAACCTCTCTCCTATAATTCACCCCTCCACTTT. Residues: CASSEPLSYNSPLHF.

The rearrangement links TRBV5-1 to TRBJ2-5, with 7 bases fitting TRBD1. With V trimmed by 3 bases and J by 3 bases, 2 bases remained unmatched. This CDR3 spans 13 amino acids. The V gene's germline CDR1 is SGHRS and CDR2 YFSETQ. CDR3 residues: CASSWGTEETQYF. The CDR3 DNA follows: TGCGCCAGCAGCTGGGGGACAGAAGAGACCCAGTACTTC.

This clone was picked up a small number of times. CDR3 bases: TGTGCCAGCACCCCTAGCGGGAGAAACAATGAGCAGTTCTTC. It is translated as CASTPSGRNNEQFF. This chain uses TRBV3-1 (or the pseudogene TRBV3-2) with TRBJ2-1, with 10 bases that match TRBD2. This CDR3 contains 14 residues. Trimming took 7 bases from V and 5 from J; bases not matched to a gene: 5. Germline CDR1 LGHDT, CDR2 YNNKEL (reference sequence).

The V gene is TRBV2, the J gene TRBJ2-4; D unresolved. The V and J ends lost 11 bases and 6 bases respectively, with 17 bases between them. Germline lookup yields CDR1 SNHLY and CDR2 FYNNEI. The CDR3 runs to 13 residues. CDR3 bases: TGTGCCTGTCAGGTGGCAGAAGTAAACATTCAGTACTTC. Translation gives CACQVAEVNIQYF.

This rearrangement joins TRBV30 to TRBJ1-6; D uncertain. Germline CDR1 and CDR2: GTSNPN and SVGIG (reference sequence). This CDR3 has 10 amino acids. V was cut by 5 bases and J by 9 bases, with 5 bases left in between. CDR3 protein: CAWGLSPLHF. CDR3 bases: TGTGCCTGGGGCCTTTCACCCCTCCACTTT. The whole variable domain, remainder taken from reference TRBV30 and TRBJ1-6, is SQTIHQWPATLVQPVGSPLSLECTVEGTSNPNLYWYRQAAGRGLQLLFYSVGIGQISSEVPQNLSASRPQDRQFILSSKKLLLSDSGFYLCAWGLSPLHFGNGTRLTVT.

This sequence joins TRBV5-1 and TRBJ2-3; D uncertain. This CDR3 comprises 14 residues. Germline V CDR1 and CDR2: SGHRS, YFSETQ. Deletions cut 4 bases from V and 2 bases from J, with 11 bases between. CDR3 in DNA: TGCGCCAGCAGCAGTCACCAGAACACAGATACGCAGTATTTT. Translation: CASSSHQNTDTQYF.

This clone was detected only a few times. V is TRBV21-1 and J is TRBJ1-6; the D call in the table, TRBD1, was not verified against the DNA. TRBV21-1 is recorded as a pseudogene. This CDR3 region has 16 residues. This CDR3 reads CASSKAPGQVKSPLHF. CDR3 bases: TGTGCCAGCAGCAAAGCCCCGGGACAGGTAAAGTCACCCCTCCACTTT.

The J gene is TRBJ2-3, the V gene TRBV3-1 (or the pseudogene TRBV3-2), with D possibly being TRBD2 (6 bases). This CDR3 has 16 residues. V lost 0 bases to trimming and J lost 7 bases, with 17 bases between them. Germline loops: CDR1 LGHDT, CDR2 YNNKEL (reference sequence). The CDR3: CASSQDMVGRGNTQYF. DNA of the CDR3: TGTGCCAGCAGCCAAGACATGGTCGGGAGAGGGAATACGCAGTATTTT.